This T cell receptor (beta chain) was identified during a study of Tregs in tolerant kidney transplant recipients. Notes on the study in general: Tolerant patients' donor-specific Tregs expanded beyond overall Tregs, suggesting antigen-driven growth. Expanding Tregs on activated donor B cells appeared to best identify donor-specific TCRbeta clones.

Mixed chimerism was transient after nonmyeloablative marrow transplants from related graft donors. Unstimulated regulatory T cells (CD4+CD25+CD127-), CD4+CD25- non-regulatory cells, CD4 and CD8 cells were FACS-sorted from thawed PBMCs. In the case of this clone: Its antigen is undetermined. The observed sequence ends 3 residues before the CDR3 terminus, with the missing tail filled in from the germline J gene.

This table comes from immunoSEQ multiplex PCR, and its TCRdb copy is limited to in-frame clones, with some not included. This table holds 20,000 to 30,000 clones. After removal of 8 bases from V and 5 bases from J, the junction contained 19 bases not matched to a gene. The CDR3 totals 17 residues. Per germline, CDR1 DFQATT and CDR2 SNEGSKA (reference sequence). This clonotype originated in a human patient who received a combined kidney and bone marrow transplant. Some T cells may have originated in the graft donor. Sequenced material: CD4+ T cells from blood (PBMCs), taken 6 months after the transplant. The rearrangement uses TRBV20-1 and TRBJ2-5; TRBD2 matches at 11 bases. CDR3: CSSPGPLAGGRGETQYF. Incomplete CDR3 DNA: TGCAGTTCGCCCGGCCCTCTAGCGGGAGGACGAGGGGAGACC.